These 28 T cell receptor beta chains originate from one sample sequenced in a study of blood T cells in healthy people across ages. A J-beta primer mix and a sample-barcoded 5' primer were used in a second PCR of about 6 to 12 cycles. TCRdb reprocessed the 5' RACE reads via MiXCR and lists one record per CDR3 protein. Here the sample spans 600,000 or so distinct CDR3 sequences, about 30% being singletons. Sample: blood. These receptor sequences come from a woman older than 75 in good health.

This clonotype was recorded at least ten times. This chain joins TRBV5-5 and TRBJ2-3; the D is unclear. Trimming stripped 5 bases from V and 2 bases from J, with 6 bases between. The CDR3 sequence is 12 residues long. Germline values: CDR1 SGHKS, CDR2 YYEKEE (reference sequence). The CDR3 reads CASSQNTDTQYF. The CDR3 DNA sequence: TGTGCCAGCAGTCAAAACACAGATACGCAGTATTTT.

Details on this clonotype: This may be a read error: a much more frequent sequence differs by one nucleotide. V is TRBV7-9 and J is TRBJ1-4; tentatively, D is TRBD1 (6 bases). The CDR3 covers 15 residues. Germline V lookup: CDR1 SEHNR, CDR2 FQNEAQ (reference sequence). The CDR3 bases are TGTGCCAGCAACTTAGTTTTGGGGGCGACTGAAAAACTGTTTTTT. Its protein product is CASNLVLGATEKLFF.

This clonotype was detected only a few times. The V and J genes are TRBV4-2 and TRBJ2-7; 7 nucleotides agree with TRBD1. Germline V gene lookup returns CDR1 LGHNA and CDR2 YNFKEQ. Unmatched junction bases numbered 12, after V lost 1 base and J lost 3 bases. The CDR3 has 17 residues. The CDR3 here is CASSQAPDREIGYEQYF. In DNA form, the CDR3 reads TGTGCCAGCAGCCAAGCCCCAGACAGGGAAATAGGCTACGAGCAGTACTTC.

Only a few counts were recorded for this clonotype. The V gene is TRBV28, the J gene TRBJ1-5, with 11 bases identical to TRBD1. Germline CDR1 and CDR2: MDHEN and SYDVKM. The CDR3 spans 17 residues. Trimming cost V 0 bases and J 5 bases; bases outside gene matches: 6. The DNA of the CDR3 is TGTGCCAGCAGTTTATGGGGACAGGGGGGTAAGGATCAGCCCCAGCATTTT. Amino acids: CASSLWGQGGKDQPQHF.

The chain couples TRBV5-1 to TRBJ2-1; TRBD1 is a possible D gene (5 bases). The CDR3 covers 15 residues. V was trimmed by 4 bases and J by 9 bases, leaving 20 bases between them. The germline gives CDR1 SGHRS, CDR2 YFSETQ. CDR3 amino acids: CASSPADWSRGEQFF. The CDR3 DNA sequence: TGCGCCAGCAGCCCCGCGGATTGGTCTAGGGGTGAGCAGTTCTTC. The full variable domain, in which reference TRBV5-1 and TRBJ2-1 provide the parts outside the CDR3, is KAGVTQTPRYLIKTRGQQVTLSCSPISGHRSVSWYQQTPGQGLQFLFEYFSETQRNKGNFPGRFSGRQFSNSRSEMNVSTLELGDSALYLCASSPADWSRGEQFFGPGTRLTVL.

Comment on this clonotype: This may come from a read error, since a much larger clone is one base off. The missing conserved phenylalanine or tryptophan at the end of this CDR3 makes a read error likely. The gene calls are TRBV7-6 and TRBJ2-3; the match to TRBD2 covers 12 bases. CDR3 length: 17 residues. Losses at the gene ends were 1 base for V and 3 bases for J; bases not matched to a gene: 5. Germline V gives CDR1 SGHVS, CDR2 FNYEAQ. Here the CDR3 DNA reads TGTGCCAGCAGCTTAGGGGCTAGCGGGGGGGCGACAGATACGCAGTATTTG. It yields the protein CASSLGASGGATDTQYL.

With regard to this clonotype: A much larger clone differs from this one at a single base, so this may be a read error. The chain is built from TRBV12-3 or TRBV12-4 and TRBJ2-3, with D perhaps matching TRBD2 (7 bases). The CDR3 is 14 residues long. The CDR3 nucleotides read TGTGCCAGCAGAGGGAGGGATAGGACAGATATGCAGTATTTT. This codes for CASRGRDRTDMQYF.

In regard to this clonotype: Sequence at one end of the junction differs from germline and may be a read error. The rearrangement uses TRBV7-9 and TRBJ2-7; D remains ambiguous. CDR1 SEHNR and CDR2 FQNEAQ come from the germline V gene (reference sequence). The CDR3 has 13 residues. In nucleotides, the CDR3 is TGCGCCAGCAGAAGTGGTCCCTCCAGGGAGCAGTACTTC. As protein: CASRSGPSREQYF.

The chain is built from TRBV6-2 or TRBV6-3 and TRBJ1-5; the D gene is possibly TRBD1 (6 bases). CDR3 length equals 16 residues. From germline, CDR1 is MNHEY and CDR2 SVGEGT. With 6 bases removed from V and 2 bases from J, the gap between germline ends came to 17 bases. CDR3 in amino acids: CASRRGPGVGNQPQHF. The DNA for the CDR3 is TGTGCCAGCAGAAGAGGGCCAGGGGTGGGCAATCAGCCCCAGCATTTT.

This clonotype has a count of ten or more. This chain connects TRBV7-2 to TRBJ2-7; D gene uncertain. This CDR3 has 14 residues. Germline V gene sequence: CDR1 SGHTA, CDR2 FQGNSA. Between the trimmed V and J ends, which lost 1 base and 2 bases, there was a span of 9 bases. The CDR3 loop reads CASSLVGTTYEQYF. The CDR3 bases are TGTGCCAGCAGCTTAGTTGGAACAACCTACGAGCAGTACTTC.

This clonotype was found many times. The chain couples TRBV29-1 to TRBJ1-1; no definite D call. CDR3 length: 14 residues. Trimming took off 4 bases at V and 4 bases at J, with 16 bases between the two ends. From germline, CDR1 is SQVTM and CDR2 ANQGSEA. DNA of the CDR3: TGCAGCGTTGTCTGGAAGTTTAAGACCACTGAAGCTTTCTTT. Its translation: CSVVWKFKTTEAFF.

The CDR3 DNA reads TGTGCCAGCAGCTCCCGACAGGCTAGGCAAGAGGCCCAGTACTTC. Encoded protein: CASSSRQARQEAQYF. V and J are TRBV7-2 and TRBJ2-4, with D possibly TRBD1 on 6 matching bases. CDR3 size: 15 residues. Germline loops: CDR1 SGHTA, CDR2 FQGNSA. Deletions cut 4 bases from V and 13 bases from J, with 23 bases between.

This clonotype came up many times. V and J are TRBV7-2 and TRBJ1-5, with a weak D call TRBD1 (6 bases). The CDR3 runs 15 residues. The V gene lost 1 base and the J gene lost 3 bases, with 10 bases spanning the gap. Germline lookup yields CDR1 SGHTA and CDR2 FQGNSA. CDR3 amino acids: CASSLGGAHNQPQHF. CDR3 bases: TGTGCCAGCAGCTTAGGGGGGGCCCACAATCAGCCCCAGCATTTT.

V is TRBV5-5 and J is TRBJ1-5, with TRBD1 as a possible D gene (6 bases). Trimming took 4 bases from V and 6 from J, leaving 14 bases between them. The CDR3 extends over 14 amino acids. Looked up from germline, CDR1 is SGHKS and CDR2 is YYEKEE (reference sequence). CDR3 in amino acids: CASSPRWGLQPQHF. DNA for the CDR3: TGTGCCAGCAGCCCACGTTGGGGGCTTCAGCCCCAGCATTTT.

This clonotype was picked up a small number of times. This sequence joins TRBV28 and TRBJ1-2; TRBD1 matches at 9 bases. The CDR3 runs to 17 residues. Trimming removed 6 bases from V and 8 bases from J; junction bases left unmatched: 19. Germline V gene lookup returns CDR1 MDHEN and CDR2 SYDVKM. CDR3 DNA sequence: TGTGCCAGCAGGGCCATCGACCGGGGACAGGGATTAATAGGCTACACCTTC. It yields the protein CASRAIDRGQGLIGYTF.

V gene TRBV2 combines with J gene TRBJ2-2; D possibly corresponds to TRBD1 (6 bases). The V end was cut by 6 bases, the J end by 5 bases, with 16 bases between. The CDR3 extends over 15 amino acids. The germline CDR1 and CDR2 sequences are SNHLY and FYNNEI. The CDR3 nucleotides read TGTGCCAGCAGGGTGGACAGAGCGGCGACCGGGGAGCTGTTTTTT. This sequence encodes CASRVDRAATGELFF.

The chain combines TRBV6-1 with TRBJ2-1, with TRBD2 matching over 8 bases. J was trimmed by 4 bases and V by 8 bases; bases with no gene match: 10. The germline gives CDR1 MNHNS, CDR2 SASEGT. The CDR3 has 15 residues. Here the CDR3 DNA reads TGTGCCAGCTCGTATCGGGGGGGAATATACAATGAGCAGTTCTTC. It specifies CASSYRGGIYNEQFF.

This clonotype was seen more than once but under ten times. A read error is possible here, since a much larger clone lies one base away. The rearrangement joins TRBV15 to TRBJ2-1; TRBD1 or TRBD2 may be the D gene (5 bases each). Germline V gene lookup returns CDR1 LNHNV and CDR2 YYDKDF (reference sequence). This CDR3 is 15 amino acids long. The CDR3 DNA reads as TGTGCCACCAGCGAGGATATGGGGGTTTACAATGGGCAGTTCTTC. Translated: CATSEDMGVYNGQFF.

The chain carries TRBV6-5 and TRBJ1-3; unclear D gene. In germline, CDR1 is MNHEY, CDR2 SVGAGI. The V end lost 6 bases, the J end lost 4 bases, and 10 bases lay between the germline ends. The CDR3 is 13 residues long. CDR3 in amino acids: CASSLNGGNTIYF. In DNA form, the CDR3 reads TGTGCCAGCAGCCTCAACGGGGGAAACACCATATATTTT.

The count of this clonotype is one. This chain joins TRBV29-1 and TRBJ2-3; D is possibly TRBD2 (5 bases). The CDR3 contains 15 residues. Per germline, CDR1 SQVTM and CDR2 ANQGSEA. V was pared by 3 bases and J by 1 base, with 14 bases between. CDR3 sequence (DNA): TGCAGCGTTGATTCCGAGGGCCCTCGCACAGATACGCAGTATTTT. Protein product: CSVDSEGPRTDTQYF.

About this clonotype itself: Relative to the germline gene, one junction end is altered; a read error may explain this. DNA for the CDR3: TGCAGGACAGGGGATCAAAAAATCATTCAGTACTTC. This encodes CRTGDQKIIQYF. The chain is built from TRBV20-1 and TRBJ2-4, with 8 bases identical to TRBD1. The CDR3 covers 12 residues. Germline V gives CDR1 DFQATT, CDR2 SNEGSKA (reference sequence).

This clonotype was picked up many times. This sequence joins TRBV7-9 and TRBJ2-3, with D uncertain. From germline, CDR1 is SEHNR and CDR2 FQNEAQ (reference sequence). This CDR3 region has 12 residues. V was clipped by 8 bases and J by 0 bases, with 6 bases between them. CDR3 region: CASYGSTDTQYF. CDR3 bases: TGTGCCAGCTATGGCAGCACAGATACGCAGTATTTT.

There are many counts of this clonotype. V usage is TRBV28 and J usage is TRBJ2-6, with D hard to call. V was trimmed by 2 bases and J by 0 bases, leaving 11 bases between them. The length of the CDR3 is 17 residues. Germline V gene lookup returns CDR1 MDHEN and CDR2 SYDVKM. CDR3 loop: CASSLPSPGSGANVLTF. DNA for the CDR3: TGTGCCAGCAGTTTACCTTCTCCGGGCTCTGGGGCCAACGTCCTGACTTTC.

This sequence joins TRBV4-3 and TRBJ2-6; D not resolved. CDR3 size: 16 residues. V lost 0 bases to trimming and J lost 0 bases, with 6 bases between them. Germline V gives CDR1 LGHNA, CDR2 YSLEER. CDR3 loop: CASSQDPNSGANVLTF. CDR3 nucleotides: TGCGCCAGCAGCCAAGATCCAAACTCTGGGGCCAACGTCCTGACTTTC.

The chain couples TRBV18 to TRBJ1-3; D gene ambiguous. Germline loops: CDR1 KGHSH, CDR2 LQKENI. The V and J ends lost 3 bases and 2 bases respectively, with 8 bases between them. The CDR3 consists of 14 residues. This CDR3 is CASSPRSAGNTIYF. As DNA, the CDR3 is TGTGCCAGCTCACCCCGATCCGCTGGAAACACCATATATTTT.

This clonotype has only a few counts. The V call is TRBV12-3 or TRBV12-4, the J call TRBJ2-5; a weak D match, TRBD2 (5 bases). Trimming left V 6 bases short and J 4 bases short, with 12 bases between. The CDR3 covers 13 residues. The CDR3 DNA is TGTGCCAGCAGGCCCGTCGGGGTAGAGACCCAGTACTTC. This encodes CASRPVGVETQYF.

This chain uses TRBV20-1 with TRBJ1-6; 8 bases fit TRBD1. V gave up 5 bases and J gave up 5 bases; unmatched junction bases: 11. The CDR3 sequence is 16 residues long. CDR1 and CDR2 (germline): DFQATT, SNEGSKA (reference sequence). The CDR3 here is CSAYLSTGENNSPLHF. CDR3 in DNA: TGCAGTGCTTACCTCTCGACAGGGGAAAATAATTCACCCCTCCACTTT.

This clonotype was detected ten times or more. The CDR3 reads CASSEDRANTQYF. The CDR3, as DNA: TGTGCCAGCAGTGAAGACAGGGCCAATACGCAGTATTTT. The V and J genes are TRBV6-1 and TRBJ2-3; possibly TRBD1 for D (6 bases). The germline V and J ends were trimmed by 1 base and 7 bases, with 9 bases remaining between them. There are 13 residues in the CDR3. The V gene's germline CDR1 is MNHNS and CDR2 SASEGT.